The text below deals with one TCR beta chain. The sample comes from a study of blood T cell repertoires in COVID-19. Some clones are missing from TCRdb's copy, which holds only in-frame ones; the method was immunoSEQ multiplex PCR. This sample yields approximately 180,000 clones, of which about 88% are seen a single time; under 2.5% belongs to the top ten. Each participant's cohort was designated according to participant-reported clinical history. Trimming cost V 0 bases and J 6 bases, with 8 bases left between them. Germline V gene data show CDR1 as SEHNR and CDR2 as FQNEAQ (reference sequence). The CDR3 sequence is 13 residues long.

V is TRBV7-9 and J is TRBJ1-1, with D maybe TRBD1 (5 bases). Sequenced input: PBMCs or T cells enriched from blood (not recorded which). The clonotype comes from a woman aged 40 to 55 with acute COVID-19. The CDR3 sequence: CASSLADSPEAFF. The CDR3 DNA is TGTGCCAGCAGCTTAGCAGACAGCCCTGAAGCTTTCTTT. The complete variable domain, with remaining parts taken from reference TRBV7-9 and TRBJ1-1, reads DTGVSQNPRHKITKRGQNVTFRCDPISEHNRLYWYRQTLGQGPEFLTYFQNEAQLEKSRLLSDRFSAERPKGSFSTLEIQRTEQGDSAMYLCASSLADSPEAFFGQGTRLTVV.